The source of this T cell receptor beta chain is a study of CD8+ T cells in alopecia areata. Study-wide background: Spontaneous alopecia affected the roughly 6-12-month-old C3H/HeJ graft donors, whose skin was transplanted to approximately 6-10-week-old female C3H/HeJ mice.

Regarding the study as a whole: Clonality was higher in lesional than normal scalp, especially in alopecia totalis/universalis. Normal-skin resident alphabeta T cells also appear among scalp sample sequences.

As for this clone: Its antigen is not identified. Gene labels here are mouse ones. With the read ending 4 residues before the CDR3 end, the germline J gene is used to fill in that end.

After isolation, RNA underwent reverse transcription to generate cDNA as the sequencing template. Assay: immunoSEQ multiplex PCR; the TCRdb copy retains only in-frame clones and omits some. Altogether 270,000 or so clones were found in the sample, and no singletons occur. Germline CDR1 is SGHND and CDR2 is FRSKSL. Deletions cut 5 bases from V and 0 bases from J, with 7 bases between. The CDR3 spans 13 residues. Markers used for sorting pooled cutaneous lymph node cells were CD4, CD8alpha, NKG2D, NKG2ACE and others. The sequence was obtained from a C3H/HeJ mouse with alopecia areata. These mice share the MHC haplotype H2-k. Sample: CD4+ T cells sorted from a lymph node. The J gene is TRBJ1-2, the V gene TRBV15; D uncertain. CDR3 DNA, as far as it was read: TGTGCCAGCAGTCTAATAACAAACTCC. Translating it yields CASSLITNS. The full CDR3 sequence reads CASSLITNSDYTF.